The 13 T cell receptor beta chains reported below all come from one sample, sequenced in a study of T cells in localized non-small cell lung cancer. Libraries were prepared by immunoSEQ multiplex PCR; TCRdb keeps only in-frame clonotypes and omits some of them. The data contain tens of thousands of clones, around nine tenths of them singletons. The sample consisted of peripheral blood, taken before any cancer treatment. Receptors were obtained from a woman between 40 and 69 years old with stage I squamous cell lung carcinoma.

The V call is TRBV27, the J call TRBJ1-2; D possibly corresponds to TRBD1 (5 bases). This CDR3 has 15 residues. Trimming removed 4 bases from V and 0 bases from J, with 12 bases in between. Germline values: CDR1 MNHEY, CDR2 SMNVEV (reference sequence). In DNA, the CDR3 is TGTGCCAGCAGTTATGACAGCCTTGCTAACTATGGCTACACCTTC. Its protein is CASSYDSLANYGYTF.

This clone has a handful of counts. The chain carries TRBV6-5 and TRBJ1-2; perhaps TRBD1 as D (5 bases). CDR1 is MNHEY, CDR2 SVGAGI, per germline. This CDR3 contains 15 residues. V dropped 6 bases and J dropped 4 bases, with 18 bases sitting between them. The CDR3: CASRAGGGGAYGYTF. In DNA, the CDR3 is TGTGCCAGCAGAGCCGGAGGTGGGGGTGCCTATGGCTACACCTTC.

In its sample, this clone was seen a few times. V is TRBV5-6 and J is TRBJ1-2; D may be TRBD1 (5 bases). The CDR3 loop spans 13 amino acids. Trimming took 1 base from V and 6 from J, leaving 10 bases between them. Per the germline V gene, CDR1 is SGHDT and CDR2 is YYEEEE. CDR3 bases: TGTGCCAGCAGCTTGTGGCAGGGCGATGGCTACACCTTC. It is translated as CASSLWQGDGYTF.

The rearrangement joins TRBV29-1 to TRBJ2-3; 12 nucleotides align to TRBD2. The CDR3 is 12 residues long. The germline V gene has CDR1 SQVTM and CDR2 ANQGSEA. V shed 6 bases, J shed 11 bases, and the junction held 6 bases outside the gene matches. The CDR3: CSVKLAGGWQYF. CDR3 DNA sequence: TGCAGCGTCAAACTAGCGGGGGGCTGGCAGTATTTT.

The chain combines TRBV19 with TRBJ1-2; TRBD1 aligns across 7 bases. Trimming at V came to 3 bases and at J to 5 bases, leaving 9 bases not matched to a gene. The germline gives CDR1 LNHDA, CDR2 SQIVND (reference sequence). CDR3 length: 15 residues. CDR3 bases: TGTGCCAGTAGTATTTTGACAGGGCCATCATATGGCTACACCTTC. As protein: CASSILTGPSYGYTF. Complete variable domain (other parts from reference TRBV19 and TRBJ1-2): DGGITQSPKYLFRKEGQNVTLSCEQNLNHDAMYWYRQDPGQGLRLIYYSQIVNDFQKGDIAEGYSVSREKKESFPLTVTSAQKNPTAFYLCASSILTGPSYGYTFGSGTRLTVV.

The V call is TRBV9, the J call TRBJ2-2, with D perhaps matching TRBD1 or TRBD2 (5 bases each). The CDR3 contains 18 residues. Between the trimmed V and J ends, which lost 3 bases and 0 bases, there was a span of 18 bases. Looked up from germline, CDR1 is SGDLS and CDR2 is YYNGEE. The chain's CDR3 is CASSDSTRDRANTGELFF. Written as DNA, the CDR3 is TGTGCCAGCAGCGACTCGACCCGGGACCGAGCGAACACCGGGGAGCTGTTTTTT.

This clone was observed a single time. This chain links TRBV7-6 with TRBJ2-5; D is possibly TRBD1 (5 bases). The CDR3 spans 14 residues. Between the trimmed V and J ends, which lost 3 bases and 1 base, there was a span of 9 bases. Germline-derived CDR1 and CDR2 are SGHVS and FNYEAQ. This chain's CDR3 is CASSLQTVQETQYF. The CDR3 DNA follows: TGTGCCAGCAGCTTGCAGACAGTCCAAGAGACCCAGTACTTC.

The chain couples TRBV5-6 to TRBJ1-3; 7 nucleotides match TRBD1. CDR3 length: 17 residues. Germline CDR1 reads SGHDT; CDR2 reads YYEEEE. J gave up 0 bases and V 0 bases, and 6 bases lay outside the gene matches. CDR3 in amino acids: CASSLGRQGASGNTIYF. CDR3 sequence (DNA): TGTGCCAGCAGCTTGGGCCGACAGGGAGCCTCTGGAAACACCATATATTTT. The full variable domain, in which reference TRBV5-6 and TRBJ1-3 provide the parts outside the CDR3, is DAGVTQSPTHLIKTRGQQVTLRCSPKSGHDTVSWYQQALGQGPQFIFQYYEEEERQRGNFPDRFSGHQFPNYSSELNVNALLLGDSALYLCASSLGRQGASGNTIYFGEGSWLTVV.

As regards this clone: Other DNA variants within this sample encode the same CDR3. This chain connects TRBV6-6 to TRBJ1-5; D unresolved. CDR3 size: 12 residues. The germline V gene encodes CDR1 MNHNY and CDR2 SVGAGI (reference sequence). The ends were cut back, 4 bases at V and 4 bases at J, with 5 bases in the middle. Here the CDR3 reads CASSSGNQPQHF. The CDR3 DNA sequence: TGTGCCAGCAGTTCAGGTAATCAGCCCCAGCATTTT.

The chain employs TRBV6-6 and TRBJ1-5; D is possibly TRBD1 (6 bases). V lost 7 bases to trimming and J lost 10 bases, with 17 bases between them. The germline CDR1 and CDR2 sequences are MNHNY and SVGAGI (reference sequence). The CDR3 sequence is 13 residues long. CDR3 amino acids: CASTQTGIKPQHF. CDR3 sequence (DNA): TGTGCCAGCACCCAGACAGGCATCAAACCCCAGCATTTT.

The chain links TRBV19 to TRBJ1-2; 7 nucleotides match TRBD1. Per the germline V gene, CDR1 is LNHDA and CDR2 is SQIVND (reference sequence). The CDR3 has 13 amino acids. Germline trimming cut 3 bases from V and 8 bases from J; bases unmatched to any gene: 6. The CDR3 spells CASSIKGAAGYTF. The CDR3 bases are TGTGCCAGTAGTATCAAGGGGGCCGCAGGCTACACCTTC.

The gene calls are TRBV6-6 and TRBJ1-5; unclear D gene. V shed 8 bases and J shed 7 bases, with 18 bases lying between them. Germline lookup yields CDR1 MNHNY and CDR2 SVGAGI (reference sequence). The CDR3 has 14 amino acids. The CDR3 nucleotides read TGTGCCAGCGGCCCTATTGAGGTAACCCAGCCCCAGCATTTT. It specifies CASGPIEVTQPQHF.

This chain links TRBV9 with TRBJ2-2; tentatively, D is TRBD2 (5 bases). Trimming stripped 0 bases from V and 3 bases from J, with 6 bases between. The germline V gene encodes CDR1 SGDLS and CDR2 YYNGEE. The CDR3 runs to 14 residues. Here the CDR3 reads CASSVAGDTGELFF. The CDR3, as DNA: TGTGCCAGCAGCGTAGCCGGGGACACCGGGGAGCTGTTTTTT. The entire variable domain, with the rest obtained from reference TRBV9 and TRBJ2-2, is as follows: DSGVTQTPKHLITATGQRVTLRCSPRSGDLSVYWYQQSLDQGLQFLIQYYNGEERAKGNILERFSAQQFPDLHSELNLSSLELGDSALYFCASSVAGDTGELFFGEGSRLTVL.